The rows below give T cell receptor beta chains drawn from one sample of a study of blood T cell repertoires in COVID-19. Profiling relied on immunoSEQ multiplex PCR, and the TCRdb table lists in-frame clones only, not all of them. The profile covers about 410,000 clones, with 90% appearing a single time and 0.55% to 0.75% taken by the ten largest. Sequenced sample: PBMCs or T cells enriched from blood (not recorded which). The receptors come from a man aged 18 to 30 who had recovered from COVID-19. Each CDR3 is given without its conserved first and last residue. The order of the fields is J gene, V gene, CDR3 protein.

j_gene: TRBJ1-5
v_gene: TRBV19
CDR3aa: ASSPPSYQPQH

j_gene: TRBJ1-1
v_gene: TRBV7-9
CDR3aa: ASSSGGRGMLNTEAF

j_gene: TRBJ1-1
v_gene: TRBV11-3
CDR3aa: ASSLGLGGEAF

j_gene: TRBJ2-7
v_gene: TRBV5-4
CDR3aa: ASRPGQGSYEQY

j_gene: TRBJ1-2
v_gene: TRBV7-6
CDR3aa: ASSLATGLIGGYT

j_gene: TRBJ1-2
v_gene: TRBV7-3
CDR3aa: ASSLSQGGGYT

j_gene: TRBJ2-5
v_gene: TRBV7-9
CDR3aa: ASSPRTSGSGETQY

j_gene: TRBJ2-7
v_gene: TRBV5-5
CDR3aa: ASSQMTSGRAKYEQY

j_gene: TRBJ1-2
v_gene: TRBV11-3
CDR3aa: ASSLQGSDYGYT

j_gene: TRBJ2-2
v_gene: TRBV5-1
CDR3aa: ASQTSGGNTGELF

j_gene: TRBJ1-2
v_gene: TRBV6-4
CDR3aa: ASSDTGQSYGYT

j_gene: TRBJ1-4
v_gene: TRBV3-1/TRBV3-2
CDR3aa: ASSQRTGINEKLF

j_gene: TRBJ2-4
v_gene: TRBV7-9
CDR3aa: ASSLGVGLAGNIQY

j_gene: TRBJ1-5
v_gene: TRBV28
CDR3aa: ASSFPRGRQPQH

j_gene: TRBJ1-4
v_gene: TRBV18
CDR3aa: ASSRPSVQGNEKLF

j_gene: TRBJ1-2
v_gene: TRBV28
CDR3aa: AIATGTNYGYT

j_gene: TRBJ1-3
v_gene: TRBV5-6
CDR3aa: ASSALKGGNTIY

j_gene: TRBJ2-1
v_gene: TRBV7-9
CDR3aa: ASRSTGGGWEQF

j_gene: TRBJ2-5
v_gene: TRBV24-1
CDR3aa: ATSDPGGQGAEETQY

j_gene: TRBJ1-2
v_gene: TRBV6-5
CDR3aa: ASSRGGDYGYT

j_gene: TRBJ1-1
v_gene: TRBV28
CDR3aa: ASSGGQAIEKAF

j_gene: TRBJ2-1
v_gene: TRBV19
CDR3aa: ASSPGGQGRNEQF